This TCR beta chain was obtained from a study of Tregs in tolerant kidney transplant recipients. Related graft donors supplied nonmyeloablative bone marrow transplants, and mixed chimerism was transient. Thawed PBMCs were FACS-sorted into unstimulated CD4+CD25+CD127- regulatory T cells, CD4+CD25- non-regulatory cells, CD4 and CD8 cells. TCRdb's copy holds only in-frame clones and misses some; the assay was immunoSEQ multiplex PCR. The table records tens of thousands of clones, 80% to 90% of them present only once. As regards this clone: Its antigen is currently unknown.

V was clipped by 0 bases and J by 3 bases, with 7 bases between them. This CDR3 is built from 14 residues. The germline V gene has CDR1 SGHRS and CDR2 YFSETQ. Regarding the study as a whole: Some patients' samples used different primers over time, so nucleotide sequences weren't comparable. Biological reproducibility was not directly addressed, but technical replication error appeared minimal. In tolerant patients, donor-specific Tregs outgrew total Tregs, suggesting antigen-driven expansion.

Material: CD4+ T cells from blood (PBMCs), obtained 6 months after the transplant. The sequence came from a human patient who received a combined kidney and bone marrow transplant. The graft donor may have given rise to some T cells. The chain carries TRBV5-1 and TRBJ2-1; weak D call: TRBD1 (5 bases). The CDR3 DNA sequence: TGCGCCAGCAGCTTGGAGGGGAACTACAATGAGCAGTTCTTC. Translated: CASSLEGNYNEQFF.